The 26 T cell receptor beta chains presented below share a single source sample, sequenced in a study of blood T cell repertoires in COVID-19. The repertoire was sequenced with immunoSEQ multiplex PCR; TCRdb's copy has only in-frame clones and lacks some. The table has roughly 39,000 clones, more than 80% seen once; the top ten hold less than 4.5%. The sequencing input was peripheral blood. The receptors shown here come from a man aged 60 to 69 with acute or convalescent COVID-19.

The rearrangement joins TRBV10-3 to TRBJ2-2, with 8 nucleotides matching TRBD2. The CDR3 consists of 13 residues. CDR1 is ENHRY and CDR2 is SYGVKD in the germline V gene. V gave up 6 bases and J gave up 6 bases; unmatched junction bases: 3. In DNA, the CDR3 is TGTGCCATCAGGGCGGGAGGCCCCGGGGAGCTGTTTTTT. The encoded protein is CAIRAGGPGELFF.

In its sample, this clone was seen a few times. DNA for the CDR3: TGTGCCTGGAGTGGGGGCGGGAGTGGACAAGAGACCCAGTACTTC. Translating it yields CAWSGGGSGQETQYF. This rearrangement joins TRBV30 to TRBJ2-5; 7 bases agree with TRBD2. The V gene end was trimmed by 1 base and the J gene end by 2 bases; junction bases not matched to a gene: 7. The CDR3 has 15 amino acids. Germline-derived CDR1 and CDR2 are GTSNPN and SVGIG (reference sequence).

In its sample, this clone was seen a few times. The rearrangement uses TRBV27 and TRBJ2-3; a possible D gene is TRBD2 (6 bases). The CDR3 runs to 13 residues. The germline V gene encodes CDR1 MNHEY and CDR2 SMNVEV (reference sequence). V dropped 6 bases and J dropped 3 bases, with 10 bases sitting between them. The CDR3 here is CASRRRVTDTQYF. DNA for the CDR3: TGTGCCAGCAGGAGGAGGGTGACAGATACGCAGTATTTT.

The sample holds one count of this clone. The chain links TRBV5-1 to TRBJ2-7; TRBD1 aligns across 9 bases. Germline trimming cut 2 bases from V and 6 bases from J; bases unmatched to any gene: 18. Per germline, CDR1 SGHRS and CDR2 YFSETQ. CDR3 length: 18 amino acids. In DNA form, the CDR3 reads TGCGCCAGCAGCTTCCGGGACAGGGTAATCCGGGCCTTCCTCGAGCAGTACTTC. Translation gives CASSFRDRVIRAFLEQYF.

The chain couples TRBV24-1 to TRBJ1-4; no clear D. The CDR3 sequence is 13 residues long. Per the germline V gene, CDR1 is KGHDR and CDR2 is SFDVKD. V was pared by 4 bases and J by 10 bases, with 12 bases between. The CDR3 is CATSERSGGKLFF. Here the CDR3 DNA reads TGTGCCACCAGTGAGAGGAGTGGAGGAAAACTGTTTTTT.

This clone was seen only a few times. The chain has TRBV3-1 (or the pseudogene TRBV3-2) and TRBJ1-6; unclear D gene. V lost 1 base and J lost 9, with 7 bases in between. Germline V lookup: CDR1 LGHDT, CDR2 YNNKEL (reference sequence). The CDR3 length is 13 residues. CDR3 nucleotide sequence: TGTGCCAGCAGCCAAGGGAGCCCTTCACCCCTCCACTTT. This gives the protein CASSQGSPSPLHF.

V usage is TRBV19 and J usage is TRBJ2-6, with D uncertain. CDR3 length: 15 amino acids. The V and J ends lost 11 bases and 4 bases respectively, with 18 bases between them. Germline values: CDR1 LNHDA, CDR2 SQIVND (reference sequence). CDR3 amino acids: CASQTHLRGANVLTF. Written as DNA, the CDR3 is TGTGCCTCCCAGACCCATTTGAGGGGGGCCAACGTCCTGACTTTC.

A few counts support this clone. V usage is TRBV19 and J usage is TRBJ1-5, with D tentatively TRBD1 (5 bases). The length of the CDR3 is 14 residues. Trimming removed 10 bases at V and 6 bases at J, with 19 bases between. Germline CDR1 LNHDA, CDR2 SQIVND (reference sequence). Here the CDR3 DNA reads TGTGCCACCTCCTCTACCGGGGGGGGTCAGCCCCAGCATTTT. This translates into CATSSTGGGQPQHF. The full variable domain, completed using reference TRBV19 and TRBJ1-5, is DGGITQSPKYLFRKEGQNVTLSCEQNLNHDAMYWYRQDPGQGLRLIYYSQIVNDFQKGDIAEGYSVSREKKESFPLTVTSAQKNPTAFYLCATSSTGGGQPQHFGDGTRLSIL.

The rearrangement joins TRBV3-1 (or the pseudogene TRBV3-2) to TRBJ2-1; tentative D call: TRBD1 (6 bases). The germline V gene has CDR1 LGHDT and CDR2 YNNKEL (reference sequence). The CDR3 totals 15 residues. Deletions cut 0 bases from V and 5 bases from J, with 11 bases between. CDR3 DNA: TGTGCCAGCAGCCAAGATCCGGCAGGGGACAATGAGCAGTTCTTC. This translates into CASSQDPAGDNEQFF.

The chain is built from TRBV7-8 and TRBJ1-3; D gene ambiguous. Germline V gives CDR1 SGHVS, CDR2 FQNEAQ. This CDR3 comprises 15 residues. The V gene lost 5 bases and the J gene lost 0 bases, with 11 bases spanning the gap. The CDR3 sequence: CASSRDINSGNTIYF. DNA of the CDR3: TGTGCCAGCAGCCGAGATATAAACTCTGGAAACACCATATATTTT.

This sequence joins TRBV7-2 and TRBJ1-4, with D possibly being TRBD1 (6 bases). CDR1 SGHTA and CDR2 FQGNSA come from the germline V gene. The V gene lost 3 bases and the J gene lost 8 bases, with 13 bases spanning the gap. The CDR3 is 14 amino acids. The CDR3 DNA is TGTGCCAGCAGCTTCTGGCCAGGGGAAGAAAAACTGTTTTTT. Its protein product is CASSFWPGEEKLFF. Variable domain in full (rest from reference TRBV7-2 and TRBJ1-4): GAGVSQSPSNKVTEKGKDVELRCDPISGHTALYWYRQSLGQGLEFLIYFQGNSAPDKSGLPSDRFSAERTGGSVSTLTIQRTQQEDSAVYLCASSFWPGEEKLFFGSGTQLSVL.

The CDR3 DNA reads as TGCGCCAGCAGCTTGGGTCTGGGACAGGGGATCTACAATGAGCAGTTCTTC. As protein: CASSLGLGQGIYNEQFF. The V gene is TRBV5-1, the J gene TRBJ2-1; 10 bases agree with TRBD1. CDR3 length equals 17 residues. Germline trimming cut 0 bases from V and 3 bases from J; bases unmatched to any gene: 6. Germline CDR1 reads SGHRS; CDR2 reads YFSETQ.

The gene calls are TRBV10-3 and TRBJ1-2; 7 nucleotides align to TRBD1. Germline values: CDR1 ENHRY, CDR2 SYGVKD. The CDR3 loop spans 13 amino acids. The V segment lost 0 bases and the J segment 8 bases; nucleotides outside the gene matches: 3. The chain's CDR3 is CAISESAGGGYTF. As DNA, the CDR3 is TGTGCCATCAGTGAGTCAGCAGGGGGAGGCTACACCTTC.

The gene calls are TRBV7-6 and TRBJ2-3; D ambiguous. The germline V gene has CDR1 SGHVS and CDR2 FNYEAQ. Trimming pared 3 bases from V and 6 bases from J, leaving 4 bases between. The CDR3 has 11 amino acids. The CDR3 nucleotides read TGTGCCAGCAGCTTTGCGGATACGCAGTATTTT. As protein: CASSFADTQYF.

This chain connects TRBV3-1 (or the pseudogene TRBV3-2) to TRBJ1-5; maybe TRBD1 (6 bases). CDR1 and CDR2 from the germline V gene are LGHDT and YNNKEL (reference sequence). This CDR3 region has 17 residues. Trimming took 4 bases from V and 4 from J, leaving 20 bases between them. CDR3 in DNA: TGTGCCAGCAGCCGAGGGGGAGTCTGGGAAGGGAATCAGCCCCAGCATTTT. Translation gives CASSRGGVWEGNQPQHF.

V gene TRBV4-1 combines with J gene TRBJ2-1; the match to TRBD2 covers 7 bases. CDR1 and CDR2 from the germline V gene are MGHRA and YSYEKL. Germline trimming cut 4 bases from V and 7 bases from J; bases unmatched to any gene: 13. The CDR3 contains 16 residues. CDR3 bases: TGCGCCAGCAGCCGCCCAACGGGACTACCTCGGAATGAGCAGTTCTTC. Encoded protein: CASSRPTGLPRNEQFF.

This chain connects TRBV5-4 to TRBJ1-1; D unclear. This CDR3 region has 12 residues. V was shortened by 9 bases and J by 0 bases, with 9 bases between the two germline ends. From germline, CDR1 is SGHNT and CDR2 YYREEE (reference sequence). The CDR3 bases are TGTGCCACGGGGTTCATGAACACTGAAGCTTTCTTT. This sequence encodes CATGFMNTEAFF.

The chain employs TRBV6-5 and TRBJ1-1; 8 bases line up with TRBD1. The junction had 9 bases not matched to a gene; V was cut back by 2 bases and J by 7 bases. CDR1 is MNHEY and CDR2 is SVGAGI in the germline V gene. This CDR3 spans 15 amino acids. The CDR3 DNA is TGTGCCAGCAGTTACGCAGGGGGCGGTCTGGGTGAAGCTTTCTTT. It specifies CASSYAGGGLGEAFF.

This rearrangement joins TRBV5-4 to TRBJ2-1; 9 positions match TRBD1. Trimming at V came to 4 bases and at J to 6 bases, leaving 8 bases not matched to a gene. There are 15 residues in the CDR3. In germline, CDR1 is SGHNT, CDR2 YYREEE (reference sequence). In DNA, the CDR3 is TGTGCCAGCAGCGAGGGACAGGGTTTCTCCAATGAGCAGTTCTTC. This codes for CASSEGQGFSNEQFF.

The chain combines TRBV3-1 (or the pseudogene TRBV3-2) with TRBJ2-1, with 8 bases fitting TRBD1. The CDR3 covers 16 residues. Germline V CDR1 and CDR2: LGHDT, YNNKEL (reference sequence). V was pared by 3 bases and J by 4 bases, with 8 bases of the junction left unmatched. The CDR3 coding sequence is TGTGCCAGCAGCCACTCCCGGACAGGGAGATACAATGAGCAGTTCTTC. This sequence encodes CASSHSRTGRYNEQFF.

The rearrangement joins TRBV7-2 to TRBJ2-1; 9 bases line up with TRBD1. The CDR3 covers 18 residues. CDR1 is SGHTA, CDR2 FQGNSA, per germline. J was trimmed by 5 bases and V by 7 bases; bases with no gene match: 18. The CDR3 protein is CASTTGQGGTGGHNEQFF. CDR3 sequence (DNA): TGTGCCAGCACAACGGGACAGGGAGGGACTGGGGGCCACAATGAGCAGTTCTTC.

The gene calls are TRBV2 and TRBJ1-2; 8 bases line up with TRBD1. Germline V CDR1 and CDR2: SNHLY, FYNNEI. The V segment lost 6 bases and the J segment 3 bases; nucleotides outside the gene matches: 6. The CDR3 is 14 amino acids. The CDR3 loop reads CASRVGQVYYGYTF. In nucleotides, the CDR3 is TGTGCCAGCAGGGTGGGACAGGTCTACTATGGCTACACCTTC.

This clone came up a few times. V usage is TRBV7-2 and J usage is TRBJ1-1, with unresolved D. V lost 2 bases to trimming and J lost 5 bases, with 12 bases between them. The CDR3 runs 14 residues. Germline values: CDR1 SGHTA, CDR2 FQGNSA. DNA of the CDR3: TGTGCCAGCAGCTTAATAATCAGTGTTACTGAAGCTTTCTTT. Translating it yields CASSLIISVTEAFF.

V is TRBV7-2 and J is TRBJ1-6; tentative D call: TRBD1 (5 bases). This CDR3 spans 18 amino acids. With 3 bases removed from V and 7 bases from J, the gap between germline ends came to 22 bases. The V gene's germline CDR1 is SGHTA and CDR2 FQGNSA. CDR3 coding DNA: TGTGCCAGCAGCTTCCGTGAGGGTGGTTGGGGGGGGAATTCACCCCTCCACTTT. It is translated as CASSFREGGWGGNSPLHF.

This chain connects TRBV7-8 to TRBJ1-6, with D hard to call. The CDR3 contains 15 residues. Trimming pared 1 base from V and 6 bases from J, leaving 10 bases between. CDR1 and CDR2 (germline): SGHVS, FQNEAQ. This CDR3 reads CASSLDTGFNSPLHF. The DNA for the CDR3 is TGTGCCAGCAGCTTAGACACGGGGTTTAATTCACCCCTCCACTTT.

The chain couples TRBV28 to TRBJ2-1, with D perhaps TRBD2 (7 bases). Germline values: CDR1 MDHEN, CDR2 SYDVKM. V was pared by 7 bases and J by 2 bases, with 15 bases between. This CDR3 spans 15 amino acids. As DNA, the CDR3 is TGTGCCAGCACGGGTTCCGGGGGGCCCTACAATGAGCAGTTCTTC. This codes for CASTGSGGPYNEQFF.